This T cell receptor (beta chain) came from a study of T-cell memory formation after mild COVID-19. Study-wide background: TCR clusters were mostly donor specific. Findings of the study overall: Contracting CD4+ clones lay largely in CM and EM, with CD8+ ones residing in EMRA. Researchers could not confirm that second-wave clones peaking on day 37 targeted SARS-CoV-2.

There are a few counts of this clonotype. Its specificity is not known. Each CDR3 protein is one row after TCRdb ran MiXCR on the 5' RACE reads. Here the sample spans about 280,000 distinct CDR3 sequences, approximately 8% being singletons. This CDR3 is built from 16 residues. Germline V gene data show CDR1 as MGHRA and CDR2 as YSYEKL. The V segment lost 4 bases and the J segment 7 bases; nucleotides outside the gene matches: 10. The chain has TRBV4-1 and TRBJ1-6; 7 positions match TRBD1. Material for sequencing was PBMCs or a T cell subset sorted from them (not recorded which). The clonotype comes from a man younger than 35 who had mild COVID-19 (a few samples of this study predate the infection). Cell type and time point are not known. CDR3 in DNA: TGCGCCAGCAGCCTGAGGACAGGACGGGTGAATTCACCCCTCCACTTT. This codes for CASSLRTGRVNSPLHF.